A selection of T cell receptor beta chains follows, all from one sample in a study of T cell repertoires in cytomegalovirus infection. TCRdb redid the calling of the reads with MiXCR, one entry per CDR3 protein. The sample includes around 450,000 distinct CDR3 sequences, roughly 30% of them seen just once. Sequenced material: PBMCs. All receptors come from a human donor in good health (CMV status not recorded). Some clones in this sample may be carry-over from other donors' samples. CDR3s include the opening cysteine and the closing phenylalanine or tryptophan. The D gene is left open where the match is weak. Size tells how often a clone was seen (once, few, many) or the class of an expanded clone, and some rows leave it out.

V	D	size	J	DNA	CDR3
TRBV29-1	NA	NA	TRBJ2-1	TGCAGCGTTGAAGGGAAACGGACTGAGCAGTTCTTC	CSVEGKRTEQFF
TRBV5-4	NA	NA	TRBJ2-3	TGTGCCAGCAGCGTACGAACTACTGGCACAGATACGCAGTATTTT	CASSVRTTGTDTQYF
TRBV6-6	TRBD1	NA	TRBJ2-2	TGTGCCAGCAGATGGGACAGGGCCACCGGGGAGCTGTTTTTT	CASRWDRATGELFF
TRBV12-3/TRBV12-4	NA	NA	TRBJ1-2	TGTGCCAGCAGTCGAGGACAGACCCGATCAAACTATGGCTACACCTTC	CASSRGQTRSNYGYTF
TRBV6-5	NA	NA	TRBJ1-1	TGTGCCAGCAGTTACATGGCAGCCTCGAACACTGAAGCTTTCTTT	CASSYMAASNTEAFF
TRBV28	TRBD1	few	TRBJ2-7	TGTGCCAGCAGTTCCTTTTGGGACAGGGGTAGCGAGCAGTACTTC	CASSSFWDRGSEQYF
TRBV19	NA	few	TRBJ1-1	TGTGCCAGTAGTTGGGGGGGACATCTGAACACTGAAGCTTTCTTT	CASSWGGHLNTEAFF
TRBV6-2/TRBV6-3	NA	NA	TRBJ1-1	TGTGCCAGCAGTTATACAGATGAGAGCACTGAAGCTTTCTTT	CASSYTDESTEAFF
TRBV7-9	NA	many	TRBJ2-3	TGTGCCAGCAGCTCCGTGGAAACAGATACGCAGTATTTT	CASSSVETDTQYF
TRBV28	NA	few	TRBJ2-1	TGTGCCAGCAGTGCGCTAGCTCCCTCAGGGGTTGAGCAGTTCTTC	CASSALAPSGVEQFF
TRBV11-2	TRBD1	NA	TRBJ2-5	TGTGCCAGCAGCCCCAGACAGGGAAGGGGTCAAGAGACCCAGTCCTTC	CASSPRQGRGQETQSF
TRBV6-2/TRBV6-3	NA	few	TRBJ2-7	TGTGCCAGCAGTTACCAGGGGGGCAGGAGCGAGCAGTACTTC	CASSYQGGRSEQYF
TRBV19	NA	NA	TRBJ2-7	TGTGCCAGTAGTATTGCAGCCAGCTACGAGCAGTACTTC	CASSIAASYEQYF
TRBV6-1	NA	few	TRBJ2-7	TGTGCCAGCAGTACTTGGAATATTCGCGCCTACGAGCAGTACTTC	CASSTWNIRAYEQYF
TRBV7-9	TRBD1	few	TRBJ2-3	TGTGCCAGCAGCTTATGGGACAGGGGCACAGATACGCAGTATTTT	CASSLWDRGTDTQYF
TRBV12-3/TRBV12-4	NA	few	TRBJ2-5	TGTGCCAGCAGAGAGAGGGGTGACCAAGAGACCCAGTACTTC	CASRERGDQETQYF
TRBV20-1	NA	NA	TRBJ1-1	TGCAGTGGGTGGCGGAGGATGAACACTGAAGCTTTCTTT	CSGWRRMNTEAFF
TRBV2	NA	NA	TRBJ2-2	TGTGCCAGCATGGGGATCAACACCGGGGAGCTGTTTTTT	CASMGINTGELFF
TRBV10-3	NA	few	TRBJ1-5	TGTGCCATCAGTGTCAGCAGCAATCAGCCCCAGCATTTT	CAISVSSNQPQHF
TRBV6-6	NA	NA	TRBJ1-5	TGTGCCAGCAGCTGGGGGGGGGATGGGAATCAGCCCCAGCATTTT	CASSWGGDGNQPQHF
TRBV10-3	NA	few	TRBJ1-4	TGTGCCATCAGGGGGACACTCATCCCAAATGAAAAACTGTTTTTT	CAIRGTLIPNEKLFF